A selection of T cell receptor beta chains follows, all from one sample in a study of T cell responses to AZD1222 COVID-19 vaccine. Clones were read by immunoSEQ multiplex PCR, and TCRdb kept only the in-frame ones, dropping some. Of around 190,000 clones listed, 70% to 90% are singletons. The sequencing used peripheral blood, collected on day 0 of AZD1222 vaccination. The receptors here all came from an adult in good health. Each CDR3 is given with its conserved first and last residue. Fields, in order: D gene, J gene, V gene, clone size, CDR3 DNA, CDR3 protein. D genes are given only for firm matches. Only some rows state a clone size, as once, few, many or a class for expanded clones.

d_call: .
j_call: TRBJ2-1
v_call: TRBV4-3
clone_size: .
cdr3_nt: TGCGCCAGCAGCCAAGACCCGTGGGCGGGTGAGCAGTTCTTC
cdr3_aa: CASSQDPWAGEQFF

d_call: TRBD2
j_call: TRBJ2-1
v_call: TRBV6-4
clone_size: many
cdr3_nt: TGTGCCAGCAAAGCGAAGACTAGCGGGGGGAATGAGCAGTTCTTC
cdr3_aa: CASKAKTSGGNEQFF

d_call: TRBD2
j_call: TRBJ2-7
v_call: TRBV5-8
clone_size: .
cdr3_nt: TGTGCCAGCAGCCGGGGGGGAGCCTACGAGCAGTACTTC
cdr3_aa: CASSRGGAYEQYF

d_call: .
j_call: TRBJ1-2
v_call: TRBV12-3/TRBV12-4
clone_size: .
cdr3_nt: TGTGCCAGCAGTTTAGCAGGCGGGGCTGGCTACACCTTC
cdr3_aa: CASSLAGGAGYTF

d_call: .
j_call: TRBJ1-2
v_call: TRBV7-9
clone_size: few
cdr3_nt: TGTGCCAGCAGCTGGGACGAGGCTGGCTACACCTTC
cdr3_aa: CASSWDEAGYTF

d_call: .
j_call: TRBJ2-3
v_call: TRBV6-4
clone_size: .
cdr3_nt: TGTGCCAGCAGGGTCAGAGGGAGTACGCGATATCGAAATCCCACAGATACGCAGTATTTT
cdr3_aa: CASRVRGSTRYRNPTDTQYF

d_call: .
j_call: TRBJ1-5
v_call: TRBV15
clone_size: .
cdr3_nt: TGTGCCACCAGCAGAGAATTACCCCTGGGGAATCAGCCCCAGCATTTT
cdr3_aa: CATSRELPLGNQPQHF

d_call: TRBD1
j_call: TRBJ1-2
v_call: TRBV5-4
clone_size: .
cdr3_nt: TGTGCCAGCAGCTTGGACAGGGGCGGCTACACCTTC
cdr3_aa: CASSLDRGGYTF

d_call: TRBD1
j_call: TRBJ1-2
v_call: TRBV27
clone_size: .
cdr3_nt: TGTGCCAGCAGTTTAGGTCGACAGGGGGATTATGGCTACACCTTC
cdr3_aa: CASSLGRQGDYGYTF

d_call: .
j_call: TRBJ1-4
v_call: TRBV4-2
clone_size: .
cdr3_nt: TGTGCCAGCAGCCAAGATCATGGGAAAGGGGAAAAACTGTTTTTT
cdr3_aa: CASSQDHGKGEKLFF

d_call: .
j_call: TRBJ1-2
v_call: TRBV29-1
clone_size: once
cdr3_nt: TGCAGCGTTAGGACTCTCAGAGGCTACACCTTC
cdr3_aa: CSVRTLRGYTF

d_call: TRBD1
j_call: TRBJ1-2
v_call: TRBV6-4
clone_size: few
cdr3_nt: TGTGCCAGCAGTGACCCCACCCCGGGACAGAGCCTCGGCGGCAACGGCTACACCTTC
cdr3_aa: CASSDPTPGQSLGGNGYTF

d_call: TRBD1
j_call: TRBJ1-5
v_call: TRBV30
clone_size: .
cdr3_nt: TGTGCCTGGAAAACAGGGGGGCCAAATCAGCCCCAGCATTTT
cdr3_aa: CAWKTGGPNQPQHF

d_call: TRBD1
j_call: TRBJ1-1
v_call: TRBV6-1
clone_size: .
cdr3_nt: TGTGCCAGCAGTGAAGGCCCTTCGACAGGGAGGGCTTTCTTT
cdr3_aa: CASSEGPSTGRAFF

d_call: .
j_call: TRBJ1-4
v_call: TRBV5-1
clone_size: once
cdr3_nt: TGCGCCAGCAGCTTGGAGGGGCGGAACTTTGAAAAACTGTTTTTT
cdr3_aa: CASSLEGRNFEKLFF

d_call: TRBD2
j_call: TRBJ2-7
v_call: TRBV28
clone_size: .
cdr3_nt: TGTGCCAGCAGTGAGCGGGGCTACGAGCAGTACTTC
cdr3_aa: CASSERGYEQYF

d_call: .
j_call: TRBJ2-5
v_call: TRBV19
clone_size: .
cdr3_nt: TGTGCCAGTCTGGCAGGGAAGGGAGAGACCCAGTACTTC
cdr3_aa: CASLAGKGETQYF

d_call: TRBD1
j_call: TRBJ1-3
v_call: TRBV16
clone_size: .
cdr3_nt: TGTGCCAGCAGCCAATTCCAGGGGGCAAACACCATATATTTT
cdr3_aa: CASSQFQGANTIYF

d_call: .
j_call: TRBJ2-5
v_call: TRBV18
clone_size: .
cdr3_nt: TGTGCCAGCTCACCAGGGGGGGGCGAGACCCAGTACTTC
cdr3_aa: CASSPGGGETQYF

d_call: .
j_call: TRBJ2-3
v_call: TRBV7-3
clone_size: .
cdr3_nt: TGTGCCAGCAGCTTAGGGCAAGTTTCGACAGATACGCAGTATTTT
cdr3_aa: CASSLGQVSTDTQYF

d_call: .
j_call: TRBJ2-3
v_call: TRBV14
clone_size: .
cdr3_nt: TGTGCCAGCAGCCAAGTTCCTTATACGCAGTATTTT
cdr3_aa: CASSQVPYTQYF

d_call: .
j_call: TRBJ2-3
v_call: TRBV6-5
clone_size: .
cdr3_nt: TGTGCCAGCAGTTACTCGAGCTATTTTAGCACAGATACGCAGTATTTT
cdr3_aa: CASSYSSYFSTDTQYF

d_call: .
j_call: TRBJ1-2
v_call: TRBV6-1
clone_size: once
cdr3_nt: TGTGCCAGCAGCCCGGGATACAACTATGGCTACACCTTC
cdr3_aa: CASSPGYNYGYTF

d_call: .
j_call: TRBJ2-5
v_call: TRBV7-6
clone_size: .
cdr3_nt: TGTGCCAGCAGCTTTCTGGGGGGACGTGGGACAGAGACCCAGTACTTC
cdr3_aa: CASSFLGGRGTETQYF

d_call: TRBD1
j_call: TRBJ1-1
v_call: TRBV7-9
clone_size: .
cdr3_nt: TGTGCCAGCAGCGCCACAGGGGGCGGACTGGGTGAAGCTTTCTTT
cdr3_aa: CASSATGGGLGEAFF

d_call: TRBD1
j_call: TRBJ1-1
v_call: TRBV9
clone_size: .
cdr3_nt: TGTGCCAGCAGCGTAGAGGGATACAGGGGTGAAGCTTTCTTT
cdr3_aa: CASSVEGYRGEAFF

d_call: TRBD2
j_call: TRBJ2-7
v_call: TRBV7-8
clone_size: once
cdr3_nt: TGTGCCAGCAGCCCCGGGACTAGCTTTCTCTTC
cdr3_aa: CASSPGTSFLF

d_call: .
j_call: TRBJ1-1
v_call: TRBV11-3
clone_size: .
cdr3_nt: TGTGCCAGCAGCTCAAATAGGGACACTGAAGCTTTCTTT
cdr3_aa: CASSSNRDTEAFF

d_call: .
j_call: TRBJ1-5
v_call: TRBV13
clone_size: .
cdr3_nt: TGTGCCAGCAGCTTCCGTTACCAGCCCCAGCATTTT
cdr3_aa: CASSFRYQPQHF

d_call: .
j_call: TRBJ2-2
v_call: TRBV5-8
clone_size: .
cdr3_nt: TGTGCCAGCAGCCCCCCTAGCAGCGGCACCGGGGAGCTGTTTTTT
cdr3_aa: CASSPPSSGTGELFF

d_call: .
j_call: TRBJ2-3
v_call: TRBV9
clone_size: .
cdr3_nt: TGTGCCAGCAGCGTAAGGGGGGCTAGCACAGATACGCAGTATTTT
cdr3_aa: CASSVRGASTDTQYF

d_call: TRBD2
j_call: TRBJ2-1
v_call: TRBV3-1/TRBV3-2
clone_size: .
cdr3_nt: TGTGCCAGCAGCCAAGACAGGACTAGCGGGGGGTGGAAGTTCTTC
cdr3_aa: CASSQDRTSGGWKFF

d_call: .
j_call: TRBJ1-6
v_call: TRBV4-3
clone_size: .
cdr3_nt: TGCGCCAGCAGCCAGGGGACGCCCCCCAATAATTCACCCCTCCACTTT
cdr3_aa: CASSQGTPPNNSPLHF

d_call: TRBD1
j_call: TRBJ2-5
v_call: TRBV7-7
clone_size: .
cdr3_nt: TGTGCTAGCAGCCGGACAGGCAAAGAGACCCAGTACTTC
cdr3_aa: CASSRTGKETQYF

d_call: .
j_call: TRBJ1-5
v_call: TRBV28
clone_size: .
cdr3_nt: TGTGCCAGCAGTCCCCTGCGGGGATATAGCAATCAGCCCCAGCATTTT
cdr3_aa: CASSPLRGYSNQPQHF

d_call: .
j_call: TRBJ2-7
v_call: TRBV27
clone_size: .
cdr3_nt: TGTGCCAGCAGTCCCCCATTTGCCTACGAGCAGTACTTC
cdr3_aa: CASSPPFAYEQYF

d_call: .
j_call: TRBJ1-4
v_call: TRBV7-9
clone_size: .
cdr3_nt: TGTGCCAGCAGCCCCTCAGGTGAAAAACTGTTTTTT
cdr3_aa: CASSPSGEKLFF